The TCR beta chain described here comes from a study of blood T cell repertoires in COVID-19 (dated by TCRdb to about 2020). Regarding the study in general: The collaborator samples originated in the United States, Italy and Spain and spanned the acute and convalescent phases of COVID-19. The samples were drawn from the first 160 participants of the ongoing ImmuneRACE study and from over a thousand subjects provided by 6 global collaborators. The prospective study material was composed of cDNA or gDNA derived from T cells, B-cell-depleted T cells, or PBMCs. Subjects who had been exposed to COVID-19, were actively infected with it, or had recovered from it provided the deeply sampled blood TCRbeta repertoires that made up the dataset. Sample metadata almost always included a de-identified subject ID, COVID-19 status, age in years and sex. The repertoires were made available in a free public database intended to serve as a resource for research on the immune response to SARS-CoV-2. HLA class I and class II types, where available, came from metadata supplied by the sample provider rather than from assay-based typing. Results and caveats for the whole study, not just this receptor: Clinical and demographic metadata were provided uncurated, with the amount varying by source and participant.

Points on this clone: The antigen this receptor binds is unknown. No qualities accompany the bases; no much larger clone lies one base away.

From a lookup of the germline V gene (reference sequence), CDR1 and CDR2 are MNHEY and SMNVEV. The V and J ends are trimmed by 3 bases and 3 bases, leaving 11 bases between them. Counted from cysteine to phenylalanine, this CDR3 has 14 amino acids. Only the CDR3 portion is preserved as DNA: 42 bases, with reading frame beginning at the first base. Each collaborating institution followed its own protocols to collect whole blood in K2EDTA tubes. For TCRbeta analysis, collaborator samples were shipped as frozen whole blood, as isolated PBMCs, or as DNA extracted from either sample type. TCRbeta CDR3 regions were amplified from genomic DNA by means of the immunoSEQ Assay, a bias-controlled multiplex PCR. Turning to the authors' computational methods: Within the assay, amplification of reference gene primers was used to estimate how many nucleated cells each sample contained. To quantify the absolute abundance of each unique TCRbeta CDR3 rearrangement, sequence reads were collapsed and filtered. For each sample, productive Simpson clonality was calculated as the square root of Simpson's diversity index over productive rearrangements. As stored in TCRdb, this immuneACCESS dataset retains in-frame rearrangements with V and J assigned. A fraction of the clones does not appear; measured against another copy, unresolved V genes explain less than half of the discrepancy, and the remainder lacks a known reason. Clone size and the V and J calls come from that table; the DNA yielded D and trimming. Recorded for this sample are about 150,000 clones; approximately 90% of them occurred a single time. About 4.7% of the sample rests with the top ten.

The rearranged chain carries TRBV27 and TRBJ2-5; the D gene cannot be resolved reliably. The clonotype originates from a human donor in a cohort sampled during active COVID-19. The specimen sequenced was peripheral blood. The nucleotide sequence reads TGTGCCAGCAGTTTGGGTGGGCTCAAAGAGACCCAGTACTTC. It is translated as CASSLGGLKETQYF.